The 12 T cell receptor beta chains presented below share a single source sample, sequenced in a study of shared clonotypes between healthy human individuals. The data were produced by immunoSEQ multiplex PCR, yet TCRdb's version contains in-frame clones alone and is incomplete. Counted here are roughly 2.6 million clones, about 92% occurring once; the ten biggest clones make up around 0.14%. The sequenced sample consisted of naive CD4+ T cells sorted from blood. Sample subset: CD45RA+ positively selected. Every receptor here comes from a man aged 18 to 30 in good health.

The chain employs TRBV19 and TRBJ1-2; D gene unclear. CDR3 length: 12 residues. V lost 9 bases and J lost 4, with 12 bases in between. In germline, CDR1 is LNHDA, CDR2 SQIVND (reference sequence). CDR3 DNA: TGTGCCAGCTCGGTCCTCGCCTATGGCTACACCTTC. Translating gives CASSVLAYGYTF.

This chain joins TRBV6-6 and TRBJ1-5; a possible D gene is TRBD1 (6 bases). Germline lookup yields CDR1 MNHNY and CDR2 SVGAGI (reference sequence). This CDR3 region has 13 residues. Trimming left V 6 bases short and J 7 bases short, with 13 bases between. The CDR3 sequence: CASREGVRQPQHF. CDR3 DNA sequence: TGTGCCAGCAGGGAGGGGGTCAGGCAGCCCCAGCATTTT.

This sequence joins TRBV30 and TRBJ2-3; 7 bases are a match to TRBD2. Germline loops: CDR1 GTSNPN, CDR2 SVGIG (reference sequence). CDR3 length: 14 residues. J was trimmed by 0 bases and V by 3 bases; bases with no gene match: 3. CDR3 region: CAWRGRVSTDTQYF. CDR3 bases: TGTGCCTGGAGGGGGAGGGTAAGCACAGATACGCAGTATTTT.

The chain employs TRBV6-5 and TRBJ1-1, with D unclear. Trimming took 6 bases from V and 5 from J, leaving 13 bases between them. CDR3 length: 13 residues. The germline V gene has CDR1 MNHEY and CDR2 SVGAGI. The CDR3 DNA sequence: TGTGCCAGCAGCGCGACGAGAGGGACTGAAGCTTTCTTT. Its translation is CASSATRGTEAFF.

The rearrangement uses TRBV6-1 and TRBJ2-7; 9 bases match TRBD1. The CDR3 is 13 residues long. In germline, CDR1 is MNHNS, CDR2 SASEGT. Trimming removed 6 bases from V and 3 bases from J; junction bases left unmatched: 3. This CDR3 reads CASRTGQGYEQYF. DNA of the CDR3: TGTGCCAGCAGAACGGGACAGGGCTACGAGCAGTACTTC.

V and J are TRBV4-1 and TRBJ2-3; 16 bases match TRBD2. Germline assignment: CDR1 MGHRA and CDR2 YSYEKL. Trimming cost V 1 base and J 0 bases; bases outside gene matches: 4. There are 19 residues in the CDR3. This CDR3 is CASSQVPGLAGGSTDTQYF. The CDR3 DNA sequence: TGCGCCAGCAGCCAAGTACCGGGACTAGCGGGAGGGAGCACAGATACGCAGTATTTT.

The J gene is TRBJ2-2, the V gene TRBV9; D is undetermined. Between the trimmed V and J ends, which lost 4 bases and 2 bases, there was a span of 15 bases. The length of the CDR3 is 16 residues. CDR1 SGDLS and CDR2 YYNGEE come from the germline V gene. CDR3 coding DNA: TGTGCCAGCAGCCTCCGAAGGATAGCTAACACCGGGGAGCTGTTTTTT. This codes for CASSLRRIANTGELFF.

The chain joins TRBV6-5 to TRBJ1-1, with 7 bases that match TRBD1. Germline V gene lookup returns CDR1 MNHEY and CDR2 SVGAGI. The V segment lost 6 bases and the J segment 0 bases; nucleotides outside the gene matches: 4. The CDR3 sequence is 14 residues long. CDR3 nucleotide sequence: TGTGCCAGCAGACCACAGGGGTTGAACACTGAAGCTTTCTTT. This gives the protein CASRPQGLNTEAFF.

The chain has TRBV5-3 and TRBJ2-7, with TRBD1 matching 7 bases. TRBV5-3 is marked as an open reading frame, function uncertain. The CDR3 has 15 amino acids. V lost 1 base and J lost 6; bases outside the gene matches: 10. For the CDR3, the DNA is TGTGCCAGAAGCTTGTTTCGGGACAGCCCTTTCGAGCAGTACTTC. It translates to CARSLFRDSPFEQYF.

This chain connects TRBV6-5 to TRBJ2-7; D perhaps matches TRBD2 (6 bases). The CDR3 loop spans 14 amino acids. The V end was cut by 5 bases, the J end by 3 bases, with 14 bases between. Germline CDR1 and CDR2: MNHEY and SVGAGI. CDR3: CASSRGAGFYEQYF. The CDR3 DNA reads TGTGCCAGCAGTCGCGGGGCAGGGTTCTACGAGCAGTACTTC.

The V gene is TRBV2, the J gene TRBJ2-1, with 11 bases lining up with TRBD2. This CDR3 contains 16 residues. Germline V CDR1 and CDR2: SNHLY, FYNNEI. The junction had 10 bases not matched to a gene; V was cut back by 6 bases and J by 6 bases. The CDR3 DNA follows: TGTGCCAGCAGAACTAGACCGGGACTAGCGGCCAATGAGCAGTTCTTC. It yields the protein CASRTRPGLAANEQFF.

V is TRBV5-1 and J is TRBJ1-4; 9 nucleotides line up with TRBD1. The J segment lost 4 bases and the V segment lost 2 bases, leaving 9 bases of the junction unmatched. The CDR3 runs 17 residues. Germline CDR1 and CDR2: SGHRS and YFSETQ. The CDR3 protein is CASSLLGQGLGNEKLFF. CDR3 nucleotides: TGCGCCAGCAGCTTACTGGGACAGGGCCTGGGTAATGAAAAACTGTTTTTT. The full variable domain, in which reference TRBV5-1 and TRBJ1-4 provide the parts outside the CDR3, is KAGVTQTPRYLIKTRGQQVTLSCSPISGHRSVSWYQQTPGQGLQFLFEYFSETQRNKGNFPGRFSGRQFSNSRSEMNVSTLELGDSALYLCASSLLGQGLGNEKLFFGSGTQLSVL.